This note documents a single TCR beta chain sequence. This sample was taken from a study of technical replicates of blood from a handful of donors. Clones were read by immunoSEQ multiplex PCR, and TCRdb kept only the in-frame ones, dropping some. The repertoire includes tens of thousands of clones, around nine tenths of them detected once, and 0.41% sits in the top ten. The sample was T cells isolated from PBMCs. The TCR was taken from a human donor in good health.

The CDR3: CSVEDQVASPQFF. Here the CDR3 DNA reads TGCAGCGTTGAAGATCAGGTGGCATCCCCGCAGTTCTTC. This chain links TRBV29-1 with TRBJ2-1; D is undetermined. Germline V gives CDR1 SQVTM, CDR2 ANQGSEA. V was clipped by 0 bases and J by 12 bases, with 15 bases between them. The CDR3 covers 13 residues.